Included here is one TCR beta chain sequence, with context. The data originate from a study of blood T cell repertoires in COVID-19. Profiling relied on immunoSEQ multiplex PCR, and the TCRdb table lists in-frame clones only, not all of them. The repertoire consists of roughly 250,000 clones, with around 87% occurring once and the leading ten covering about 6.9%. Germline lookup yields CDR1 LGHDT and CDR2 YNNKEL (reference sequence). The CDR3 is made up of 14 amino acids. With 4 bases removed from V and 7 bases from J, the gap between germline ends came to 16 bases. The clonotype comes from a woman between 25 and 40 years old with acute COVID-19. The chain couples TRBV3-1 (or the pseudogene TRBV3-2) to TRBJ1-1; D gene uncertain. The source material was PBMCs or T cells enriched from blood (not recorded which). The CDR3 reads CASSPSTAQDEAFF. CDR3 nucleotide sequence: TGTGCCAGCAGCCCTAGCACAGCCCAGGATGAAGCTTTCTTT.